This T cell receptor (beta chain) derives from a study of cytomegalovirus exposure and HLA in healthy donors. Looked up from germline, CDR1 is MNHNS and CDR2 is SASEGT. The J segment lost 1 base and the V segment lost 6 bases, leaving 5 bases of the junction unmatched. This CDR3 comprises 15 residues. With respect to this clone: Its matching antigen is unknown.

Primers for the PCR totalled 60 Vbeta and 13 Jbeta. Sequencing was performed with immunoSEQ multiplex PCR; in TCRdb, only in-frame clones are kept and a portion is missing. The sample contains roughly 130,000 clones, 88% of which appear only once. Findings and caveats of the study: Apparent HLA restriction characterized most CMV-associated TCR beta chains in a later analysis. The productive fraction for most TCR beta V segments was about 90% or about 30% in an earlier analysis. Reportedly, HLA-A and HLA-B alleles of most subjects were accurately predicted from TCR beta. In a later analysis, TCR beta V- and J-gene trimming showed a link to a missense DCLRE1C variant.

The sequence was collected from a woman aged 40 to 49 in good health and CMV-seronegative. This chain joins TRBV6-1 and TRBJ1-5, with TRBD1 matching 8 bases. The material sequenced was PBMCs. CDR3 sequence: CASRARTGSNQPQHF. CDR3 nucleotides: TGTGCCAGCAGGGCCCGGACAGGGAGCAATCAGCCCCAGCATTTT.